One sample yielded the 31 T cell receptor beta chains listed below, sequenced in a study of blood T cell repertoires in COVID-19. Produced via immunoSEQ multiplex PCR; TCRdb's table is partial and in-frame only. The data show about 14,000 clones, 81% seen once. The sample was peripheral blood. The receptors shown here come from a human donor in a cohort sampled during active COVID-19.

This chain joins TRBV15 and TRBJ2-5; 13 nucleotides line up with TRBD2. Trimming cost V 7 bases and J 2 bases; bases outside gene matches: 13. CDR1 is LNHNV and CDR2 is YYDKDF in the germline V gene (reference sequence). The CDR3 is made up of 18 amino acids. CDR3 sequence (DNA): TGTGCCACCACTGAACTAGCGGGAGGGCTGGGGGGTCAAGAGACCCAGTACTTC. Translating gives CATTELAGGLGGQETQYF.

In DNA, the CDR3 is TGTGCCACCAGTGTTGGGGCTCAACCCCAGCATTTT. Amino acids: CATSVGAQPQHF. The genes are TRBV24-1 and TRBJ1-5, with D perhaps TRBD1 (5 bases). Per the germline V gene, CDR1 is KGHDR and CDR2 is SFDVKD. This CDR3 is 12 amino acids long. The V and J ends lost 5 bases and 10 bases respectively, with 11 bases between them.

The V and J genes are TRBV10-2 and TRBJ1-2, with D tentatively TRBD1 (5 bases). V lost 3 bases, J lost 4 bases, and 21 bases lay in between. CDR1 and CDR2 from the germline V gene are WSHSY and SAAADI. The CDR3 is 17 residues long. For the CDR3, the DNA is TGCGCCAGCAGTGACGGAGGGGCCTTCTTTTCGGTCTATGGCTACACCTTC. Translating gives CASSDGGAFFSVYGYTF.

The V and J genes are TRBV5-6 and TRBJ2-1, with TRBD1 identical over 11 bases. Trimming took 4 bases from V and 4 from J; bases not matched to a gene: 4. The germline V gene has CDR1 SGHDT and CDR2 YYEEEE. The CDR3 sequence is 15 residues long. Here the CDR3 DNA reads TGTGCCAGCAGCGCCGGGACAGGGGGGTACAATGAGCAGTTCTTC. This translates into CASSAGTGGYNEQFF.

J is TRBJ2-3 and V is TRBV4-1, with a weak D call TRBD1 (5 bases). The CDR3 sequence is 17 residues long. The V gene's germline CDR1 is MGHRA and CDR2 YSYEKL. V dropped 5 bases and J dropped 2 bases, with 20 bases sitting between them. The CDR3 coding sequence is TGCGCCAGCAGCTACGGAAGGGGATCCGGCGACACAGATACGCAGTATTTT. It encodes CASSYGRGSGDTDTQYF.

The gene calls are TRBV7-9 and TRBJ2-7; 8 nucleotides align to TRBD1. Germline loops: CDR1 SEHNR, CDR2 FQNEAQ (reference sequence). V dropped 1 base and J dropped 4; count of bases not matched to a gene: 3. The CDR3 totals 14 residues. The CDR3 loop is CASSLDDRGYEQYF. The DNA for the CDR3 is TGTGCCAGCAGCTTAGACGACAGGGGATACGAGCAGTACTTC. The variable domain in full, completed from reference TRBV7-9 and TRBJ2-7, reads DTGVSQNPRHKITKRGQNVTFRCDPISEHNRLYWYRQTLGQGPEFLTYFQNEAQLEKSRLLSDRFSAERPKGSFSTLEIQRTEQGDSAMYLCASSLDDRGYEQYFGPGTRLTVT.

The chain is built from TRBV27 and TRBJ2-4, with 7 nucleotides matching TRBD1. J was trimmed by 0 bases and V by 3 bases; bases with no gene match: 5. In germline, CDR1 is MNHEY, CDR2 SMNVEV (reference sequence). The CDR3 is made up of 16 amino acids. This CDR3 reads CASSLGAGGAKNIQYF. DNA for the CDR3: TGTGCCAGCAGTTTGGGTGCAGGGGGAGCCAAAAACATTCAGTACTTC.

This clone has just one count. V and J are TRBV19 and TRBJ2-3, with 11 positions matching TRBD2. Germline V CDR1 and CDR2: LNHDA, SQIVND (reference sequence). The length of the CDR3 is 14 residues. V lost 5 bases and J lost 6; bases outside the gene matches: 4. The CDR3, as DNA: TGTGCCAGTAGTCAACTAGCGGGAGTTGATACGCAGTATTTT. This sequence encodes CASSQLAGVDTQYF. Full variable domain (outside the CDR3, taken from reference TRBV19 and TRBJ2-3): DGGITQSPKYLFRKEGQNVTLSCEQNLNHDAMYWYRQDPGQGLRLIYYSQIVNDFQKGDIAEGYSVSREKKESFPLTVTSAQKNPTAFYLCASSQLAGVDTQYFGPGTRLTVL.

This clone was detected a few times. The chain uses TRBV28 and TRBJ2-3; the match to TRBD2 covers 7 bases. Losses at the gene ends were 4 bases for V and 2 bases for J; bases not matched to a gene: 6. The CDR3 consists of 15 residues. CDR1 is MDHEN and CDR2 is SYDVKM in the germline V gene. The CDR3 bases are TGTGCCAGCAGTTCAGGGAGCGGGGCCACAGATACGCAGTATTTT. Residues: CASSSGSGATDTQYF.

This clone has just one count. The chain is built from TRBV2 and TRBJ2-5; 8 bases line up with TRBD1. CDR3 size: 14 residues. Per germline, CDR1 SNHLY and CDR2 FYNNEI. The J segment lost 2 bases and the V segment lost 6 bases, leaving 5 bases of the junction unmatched. CDR3 sequence: CASRNRQGQETQYF. In DNA form, the CDR3 reads TGTGCCAGCAGGAACCGACAGGGGCAAGAGACCCAGTACTTC.

The genes are TRBV6-5 and TRBJ2-5, with D possibly being TRBD2 (5 bases). Trimming took 0 bases from V and 1 from J, leaving 9 bases between them. The CDR3 has 15 amino acids. The germline gives CDR1 MNHEY, CDR2 SVGAGI. CDR3 sequence (DNA): TGTGCCAGCAGTTACTCCGCTGAGGGCCAAGAGACCCAGTACTTC. Protein sequence: CASSYSAEGQETQYF.

The V and J genes are TRBV7-8 and TRBJ2-3, with 10 bases identical to TRBD2. Germline loops: CDR1 SGHVS, CDR2 FQNEAQ. This CDR3 has 17 residues. Trimming removed 0 bases from V and 1 base from J; junction bases left unmatched: 4. Written as DNA, the CDR3 is TGTGCCAGCAGCTTAGCGTTTACTAGCGGGGGCACAGATACGCAGTATTTT. Encoded protein: CASSLAFTSGGTDTQYF.

This clone turned up a few times. The V call is TRBV27, the J call TRBJ1-1; 7 bases line up with TRBD1. The CDR3 runs to 13 residues. After removal of 5 bases from V and 1 base from J, the junction contained 1 base not matched to a gene. Germline CDR1 is MNHEY and CDR2 is SMNVEV (reference sequence). DNA of the CDR3: TGTGCCAGCAGTACAGGGGCGAACACTGAAGCTTTCTTT. The encoded protein is CASSTGANTEAFF.

The J gene is TRBJ2-3, the V gene TRBV5-4, with 8 bases aligning to TRBD2. The ends lost 0 bases at V and 3 bases at J; junction bases unmatched: 9. Germline V CDR1 and CDR2: SGHNT, YYREEE (reference sequence). This CDR3 comprises 17 residues. This chain's CDR3 is CASSLAGAGGRTDTQYF. In nucleotides, the CDR3 is TGTGCCAGCAGCTTGGCCGGGGCGGGAGGACGGACAGATACGCAGTATTTT.

In the case of this clone: Other DNA sequences in this sample translate to the same CDR3. The rearrangement joins TRBV10-3 to TRBJ1-1, with 8 bases fitting TRBD1. The V and J ends lost 2 bases and 3 bases, in that order; junction bases with no gene match: 2. The CDR3 length is 14 residues. From germline, CDR1 is ENHRY and CDR2 SYGVKD. In nucleotides, the CDR3 is TGTGCCATCAGTGAGGGACAGGGAGACACTGAAGCTTTCTTT. Its translation: CAISEGQGDTEAFF.

CDR3 sequence (DNA): TGCGCCAGCAGCCGATTGATAGAGGATGAGCAGTTCTTC. The encoded protein is CASSRLIEDEQFF. This chain connects TRBV4-3 to TRBJ2-1; D remains ambiguous. Trimming removed 4 bases from V and 8 bases from J, with 12 bases in between. Germline V lookup: CDR1 LGHNA, CDR2 YSLEER. This CDR3 is built from 13 residues.

The chain employs TRBV11-2 and TRBJ2-1; 12 positions match TRBD2. V was clipped by 3 bases and J by 7 bases; unmatched bases: 7. Germline CDR1 is SGHAT and CDR2 is FQNNGV. The CDR3 has 16 residues. The chain's CDR3 is CASSLAVTSGGNEQFF. The CDR3, as DNA: TGTGCCAGCAGCTTGGCCGTGACTAGCGGGGGAAATGAGCAGTTCTTC.

The CDR3 DNA reads as TGTGCCAGCAGTCCATCTGTGGCCCAAGAGACCCAGTACTTC. Translation gives CASSPSVAQETQYF. The chain carries TRBV7-2 and TRBJ2-5; D remains ambiguous. Germline CDR1 is SGHTA and CDR2 is FQGNSA. This CDR3 contains 14 residues. Trimming shortened V by 6 bases and J by 1 base, and 12 bases separated the two germline ends.

The V gene is TRBV11-2, the J gene TRBJ2-7; 8 bases are a match to TRBD2. Trimming at V came to 5 bases and at J to 5 bases, leaving 11 bases not matched to a gene. Germline V gene data show CDR1 as SGHAT and CDR2 as FQNNGV. The CDR3 extends over 15 amino acids. The CDR3 bases are TGTGCCAGCAGCCGTAGCGGGACGGGTTTAAACGAGCAGTACTTC. It is translated as CASSRSGTGLNEQYF.

V gene TRBV7-9 combines with J gene TRBJ1-4, with D possibly matching TRBD1 (5 bases). The CDR3 loop spans 16 amino acids. V was clipped by 2 bases and J by 3 bases, with 13 bases between them. Per the germline V gene, CDR1 is SEHNR and CDR2 is FQNEAQ (reference sequence). The CDR3 protein is CASSLYVGGANEKLFF. CDR3 nucleotides: TGTGCCAGCAGCTTATACGTGGGAGGGGCTAATGAAAAACTGTTTTTT.

The rearrangement links TRBV4-3 to TRBJ1-1; the D is unclear. Trimming took off 4 bases at V and 5 bases at J, with 17 bases between the two ends. This CDR3 spans 15 amino acids. Per the germline V gene, CDR1 is LGHNA and CDR2 is YSLEER. The CDR3 loop is CASSPRADQSTEAFF. The CDR3 nucleotides read TGCGCCAGCAGCCCGAGGGCGGACCAGAGTACTGAAGCTTTCTTT.

CDR3 DNA sequence: TGTGCCAGCAGTTTTCGACTAGCGGGAGCCGGAGAGCAGTACTTC. The encoded protein is CASSFRLAGAGEQYF. This chain joins TRBV28 and TRBJ2-7; TRBD2 aligns across 12 bases. The CDR3 loop spans 15 amino acids. CDR1 and CDR2 (germline): MDHEN, SYDVKM. J was trimmed by 7 bases and V by 3 bases; bases with no gene match: 7. The full variable domain, rest sourced from reference TRBV28 and TRBJ2-7, is DVKVTQSSRYLVKRTGEKVFLECVQDMDHENMFWYRQDPGLGLRLIYFSYDVKMKEKGDIPEGYSVSREKKERFSLILESASTNQTSMYLCASSFRLAGAGEQYFGPGTRLTVT.

The V call is TRBV12-3 or TRBV12-4, the J call TRBJ2-1; possible D gene TRBD1, 5 bases. Trimming took off 7 bases at V and 8 bases at J, with 12 bases between the two ends. CDR3 length: 12 amino acids. CDR3 DNA: TGTGCCAGCACCCTGGGGCTCTATGAGCAGTTCTTC. Translation gives CASTLGLYEQFF.

The chain is built from TRBV19 and TRBJ2-3, with 11 bases lining up with TRBD2. CDR1 and CDR2 (germline): LNHDA, SQIVND (reference sequence). After removal of 5 bases from V and 2 bases from J, the junction contained 12 bases not matched to a gene. The CDR3 is 18 residues long. CDR3 nucleotide sequence: TGTGCCAGTAGTCTGGGGACTAGCGGCTTACCTCCCACAGATACGCAGTATTTT. It specifies CASSLGTSGLPPTDTQYF.

The chain employs TRBV11-3 and TRBJ2-7; D is unresolved. This CDR3 is built from 12 residues. Germline CDR1 and CDR2: SGHNT and YENEEA. V gave up 3 bases and J gave up 2 bases, with 5 bases separating them. This CDR3 is CASSFSPYEQYF. The CDR3 DNA follows: TGTGCCAGCAGCTTCTCCCCCTACGAGCAGTACTTC.

The rearrangement links TRBV10-3 to TRBJ1-4, with D possibly TRBD1 on 6 matching bases. Trimming stripped 5 bases from V and 9 bases from J, with 19 bases between. This CDR3 contains 15 residues. CDR1 is ENHRY and CDR2 is SYGVKD in the germline V gene. The CDR3 DNA is TGTGCCATCAGTCTTGGACAGTCCGTGAATCAAAAACTGTTTTTT. Its protein is CAISLGQSVNQKLFF.

The chain recombines TRBV5-6 with TRBJ2-3; the match to TRBD1 covers 7 bases. V lost 4 bases and J lost 6; bases outside the gene matches: 14. This CDR3 has 16 amino acids. Germline V gives CDR1 SGHDT, CDR2 YYEEEE. CDR3 nucleotide sequence: TGTGCCAGCAGCAACCTCCGGGACAGCCTCCAGGATACGCAGTATTTT. Translated, it gives CASSNLRDSLQDTQYF.

This CDR3 is CASGEVAGGHNEQFF. CDR3 coding DNA: TGTGCCAGCGGAGAGGTGGCGGGAGGACACAATGAGCAGTTCTTC. This rearrangement joins TRBV3-1 (or the pseudogene TRBV3-2) to TRBJ2-1, with TRBD2 matching 8 bases. The CDR3 is 15 amino acids. Germline CDR1 is LGHDT and CDR2 is YNNKEL (reference sequence). The trim removed 8 bases at V and 5 bases at J, leaving 11 bases unmatched.

The chain recombines TRBV7-9 with TRBJ1-1; D unresolved. V was trimmed by 4 bases and J by 1 base, leaving 13 bases between them. The CDR3 spans 15 residues. Germline values: CDR1 SEHNR, CDR2 FQNEAQ (reference sequence). CDR3 coding DNA: TGTGCCAGCAGCTCTCGGGGAGGCGCGAACACTGAAGCTTTCTTT. It specifies CASSSRGGANTEAFF.

The chain is built from TRBV27 and TRBJ1-5; D might be TRBD1 (5 bases). Germline CDR1 reads MNHEY; CDR2 reads SMNVEV (reference sequence). V lost 5 bases and J 5 bases, leaving 16 bases between the germline ends. CDR3 length equals 15 residues. CDR3 in amino acids: CASSMQGFEDQPQHF. CDR3 sequence (DNA): TGTGCCAGCAGTATGCAGGGATTCGAGGATCAGCCCCAGCATTTT.

The table lists this clone with a few counts. J is TRBJ1-5 and V is TRBV27, with 9 bases aligning to TRBD1. The CDR3 consists of 15 residues. Trimming cost V 6 bases and J 6 bases; bases outside gene matches: 9. Germline values: CDR1 MNHEY, CDR2 SMNVEV (reference sequence). CDR3 loop: CASSHGTGGSQPQHF. CDR3 sequence (DNA): TGTGCCAGCAGCCATGGCACAGGGGGCAGTCAGCCCCAGCATTTT.